This T cell receptor (beta chain) is from a study of blood T cell repertoires in COVID-19. CDR1 and CDR2 from the germline V gene are SGHRS and YFSETQ. The V segment lost 3 bases and the J segment 1 base; nucleotides outside the gene matches: 1. The CDR3 runs to 13 residues. Method: immunoSEQ multiplex PCR; TCRdb's copy keeps in-frame clones and lacks some. Of a few hundred thousand clones listed, approximately 89% were seen once; the top ten hold roughly a tenth. The J gene is TRBJ2-7, the V gene TRBV5-1, with 7 nucleotides matching TRBD1. Input material: PBMCs or T cells enriched from blood (not recorded which). The clonotype originates from a woman aged 40 to 50 who had recovered from COVID-19. CDR3 amino acids: CASSSGQSYEQYF. DNA of the CDR3: TGCGCCAGCAGCTCGGGACAGTCCTACGAGCAGTACTTC.